These 10 T cell receptor beta chains originate from one sample sequenced in a study of OX40 agonist ivuxolimab in advanced cancers. Library construction relied on the immunoSEQ multiplex PCR assay. What TCRdb holds here is the immuneACCESS table cut down to in-frame rearrangements. Part of the clones is not present; checked against another copy, under half of the missing clones reflect an unresolved V gene, and the others are unexplained. For this sample there are roughly 76,000 clones; around 86% appear just once. The top ten hold roughly 3% of the sample. The input for sequencing was CD4+ or CD8+ T cells sorted from blood, taken in a trial of the OX40 agonist ivuxolimab. These receptors all come from an adult with an advanced solid tumor such as melanoma, head and neck, liver or kidney cancer.

The rearrangement joins TRBV9 to TRBJ2-3; 9 bases are shared with TRBD2. CDR1 SGDLS and CDR2 YYNGEE come from the germline V gene. J was trimmed by 0 bases and V by 3 bases; bases with no gene match: 5. CDR3 length: 16 amino acids. This CDR3 reads CASSGQRGASTDTQYF. CDR3 sequence (DNA): TGTGCCAGCAGCGGACAGCGGGGGGCCAGCACAGATACGCAGTATTTT.

This chain uses TRBV6-1 with TRBJ1-2, with D uncertain. Germline values: CDR1 MNHNS, CDR2 SASEGT. V was clipped by 2 bases and J by 3 bases, with 4 bases between them. The CDR3 is made up of 12 amino acids. This chain's CDR3 is CASSERDYGYTF. The CDR3 nucleotides are TGTGCCAGCAGTGAAAGGGACTATGGCTACACCTTC.

This chain links TRBV10-2 with TRBJ1-1; D uncertain. Germline lookup yields CDR1 WSHSY and CDR2 SAAADI. V shed 6 bases and J shed 1 base, with 9 bases lying between them. The CDR3 is 13 residues long. In nucleotides, the CDR3 is TGCGCCAGCAGAAGGAGTTGGAACACTGAAGCTTTCTTT. This translates into CASRRSWNTEAFF.

The rearrangement uses TRBV18 and TRBJ1-2; no firm D call. Per germline, CDR1 KGHSH and CDR2 LQKENI. The CDR3 is 17 amino acids. Trimming took 2 bases from V and 0 from J, leaving 16 bases between them. The CDR3 loop reads CASSPGPPFSSNYGYTF. Here the CDR3 DNA reads TGTGCCAGCTCACCAGGTCCGCCCTTTTCTTCTAACTATGGCTACACCTTC.

The genes are TRBV6-5 and TRBJ2-7, with D possibly TRBD2 on 6 matching bases. With 2 bases removed from V and 0 bases from J, the gap between germline ends came to 8 bases. The CDR3 length is 14 residues. Germline loops: CDR1 MNHEY, CDR2 SVGAGI. The CDR3 coding sequence is TGTGCCAGCAGTTACGCGGGGCCCTCCTACGAGCAGTACTTC. Protein product: CASSYAGPSYEQYF.

The chain couples TRBV4-1 to TRBJ1-2, with D perhaps matching TRBD1 (5 bases). Germline values: CDR1 MGHRA, CDR2 YSYEKL. The length of the CDR3 is 14 residues. Trimming removed 6 bases at V and 0 bases at J, with 11 bases between. CDR3 coding DNA: TGCGCCAGCAGAGTGGGGCTTACTAACTATGGCTACACCTTC. Residues: CASRVGLTNYGYTF.

This rearrangement joins TRBV6-6 to TRBJ2-5; D is perhaps TRBD1 (6 bases). The CDR3 covers 16 residues. Germline V lookup: CDR1 MNHNY, CDR2 SVGAGI (reference sequence). The germline V and J ends were trimmed by 5 bases and 5 bases, with 21 bases remaining between them. CDR3: CASSQISAGVGETQYF. The CDR3 DNA sequence: TGTGCCAGCAGTCAGATAAGCGCAGGGGTGGGGGAGACCCAGTACTTC.

The table lists this clone with a few counts. The chain uses TRBV7-9 and TRBJ2-6; the D gene is possibly TRBD2 (6 bases). This CDR3 has 19 residues. Trimming left V 4 bases short and J 1 base short, with 20 bases between. The germline V gene encodes CDR1 SEHNR and CDR2 FQNEAQ (reference sequence). The CDR3 protein is CASSSQGSGRSSGANVLTF. DNA of the CDR3: TGTGCCAGCAGCTCTCAGGGATCCGGGAGATCTTCTGGGGCCAACGTCCTGACTTTC.

The gene calls are TRBV6-9 and TRBJ1-2; D is unresolved. Per the germline V gene, CDR1 is MNHGY and CDR2 is SVAAGI. The V end lost 4 bases, the J end lost 2 bases, and 5 bases lay between the germline ends. The CDR3 is 12 amino acids. The DNA of the CDR3 is TGTGCCAGCAGTTCAAGCAACTATGGCTACACCTTC. It translates to CASSSSNYGYTF.

This chain joins TRBV19 and TRBJ2-6; the D gene is possibly TRBD2 (7 bases). The germline CDR1 and CDR2 sequences are LNHDA and SQIVND (reference sequence). This CDR3 spans 16 amino acids. The germline V and J ends were trimmed by 5 bases and 2 bases, with 13 bases remaining between them. CDR3 in DNA: TGTGCCAGTAGTGATAGGGGGGGCACTGGGGCCAACGTCCTGACTTTC. Protein sequence: CASSDRGGTGANVLTF.